One T cell receptor beta chain is described in this entry. TCRdb re-called the 5' RACE reads with MiXCR, one entry per CDR3 protein. The top ten hold 2.5% to 4% of the sample, which has 53,000 or so distinct CDR3 sequences, approximately 24% seen once. The length of the CDR3 is 14 residues. Trimming at V came to 5 bases and at J to 5 bases, leaving 4 bases not matched to a gene. The germline CDR1 and CDR2 sequences are MNHEY and SMNVEV (reference sequence). Input material: tumor-infiltrating naive CD4+ T cells sorted from the breast tumor. Subset in this sample: naive CD4+ T cells, CD4+CD45RA+CD25-. The origin of this receptor is a female donor with breast cancer. This sequence joins TRBV27 and TRBJ2-1, with TRBD1 matching 9 bases. In DNA, the CDR3 is TGTGCCAGCAGTCGACAGGGGGTAGACAATGAGCAGTTCTTC. It is translated as CASSRQGVDNEQFF.